One TCR beta chain is described in this entry. The data belong to a study of T cell changes during pregnancy in multiple sclerosis. The method was immunoSEQ multiplex PCR; TCRdb's version includes in-frame clones alone and lacks a portion of them. This table holds some 41,000 clones, approximately 94% found once. This clonotype was obtained from a female donor with multiple sclerosis, enrolled in a pregnancy study. The specimen comprised CD8+ T cells from peripheral blood mononuclear cells, sampled in the third trimester of pregnancy.

The CDR3 DNA reads TGTGCCAGTAATCCCGGGACTAGCGGCCTCCAAGAGACCCAGTACTTC. This codes for CASNPGTSGLQETQYF. The chain couples TRBV19 to TRBJ2-5; TRBD2 matches at 11 bases. The CDR3 extends over 16 amino acids. The V gene's germline CDR1 is LNHDA and CDR2 SQIVND (reference sequence). Germline trimming cut 7 bases from V and 1 base from J; bases unmatched to any gene: 8.